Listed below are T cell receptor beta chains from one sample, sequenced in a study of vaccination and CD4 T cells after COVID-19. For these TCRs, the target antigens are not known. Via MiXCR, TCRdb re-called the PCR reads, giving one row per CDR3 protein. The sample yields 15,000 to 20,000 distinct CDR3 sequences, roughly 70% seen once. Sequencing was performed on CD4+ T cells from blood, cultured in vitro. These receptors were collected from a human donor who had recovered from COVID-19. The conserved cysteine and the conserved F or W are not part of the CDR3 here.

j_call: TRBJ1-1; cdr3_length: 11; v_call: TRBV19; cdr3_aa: ASSVGQGFRAF
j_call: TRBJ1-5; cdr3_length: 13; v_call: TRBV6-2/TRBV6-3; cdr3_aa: ASSPRERGDQPQH
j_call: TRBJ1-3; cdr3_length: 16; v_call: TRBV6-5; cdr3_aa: ASSYSRQARSSGNTIY
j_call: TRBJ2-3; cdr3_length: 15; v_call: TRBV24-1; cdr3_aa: ATSDQVLAGVEDTQY
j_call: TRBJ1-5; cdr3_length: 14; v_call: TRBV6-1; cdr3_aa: ASSGGIFSGIQPQH
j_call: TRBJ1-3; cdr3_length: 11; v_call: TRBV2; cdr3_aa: ARKQGPGNTIY
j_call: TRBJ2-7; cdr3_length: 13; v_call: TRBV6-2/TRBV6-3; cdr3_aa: ASSYILMNSYEQY
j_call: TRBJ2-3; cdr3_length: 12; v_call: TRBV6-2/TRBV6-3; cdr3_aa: ASSWGANTDTQY
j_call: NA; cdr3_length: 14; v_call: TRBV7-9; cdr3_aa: ASRWLAGDIKETQY
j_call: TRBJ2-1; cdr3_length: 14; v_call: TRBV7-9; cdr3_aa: ASSLRQRREGDEQF
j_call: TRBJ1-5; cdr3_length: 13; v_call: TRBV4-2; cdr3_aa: ASSQEDREDQPQH
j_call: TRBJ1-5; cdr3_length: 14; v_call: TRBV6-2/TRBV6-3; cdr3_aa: ASSYGPPASNQPRH
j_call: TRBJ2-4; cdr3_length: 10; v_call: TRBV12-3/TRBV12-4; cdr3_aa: ASRSGVRGSY
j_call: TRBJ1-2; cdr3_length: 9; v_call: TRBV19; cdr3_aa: ASSNERGYT
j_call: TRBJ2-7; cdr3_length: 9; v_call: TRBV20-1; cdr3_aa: SARGGYEQY
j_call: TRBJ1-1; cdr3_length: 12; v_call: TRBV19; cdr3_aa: ASSIGTVSTEAF
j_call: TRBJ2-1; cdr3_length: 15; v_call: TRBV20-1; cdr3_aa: SARPLRREGSYNEQF
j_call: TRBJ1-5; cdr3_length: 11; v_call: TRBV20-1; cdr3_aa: SAWGRENQPQH
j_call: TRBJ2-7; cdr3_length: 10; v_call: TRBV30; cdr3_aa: AWSTENYEQY
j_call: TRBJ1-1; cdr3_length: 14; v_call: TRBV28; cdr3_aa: ASSLWRGQGGTEAF
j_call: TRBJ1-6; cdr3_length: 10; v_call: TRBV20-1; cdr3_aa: SASGERLTLH
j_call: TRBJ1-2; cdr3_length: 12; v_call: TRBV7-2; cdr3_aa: ASSPSHTNYGYT
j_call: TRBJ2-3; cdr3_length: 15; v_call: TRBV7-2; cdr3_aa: ASSFLVAGGRADTQY
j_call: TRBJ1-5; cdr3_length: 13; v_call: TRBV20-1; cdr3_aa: SAREGGSSNQPQH
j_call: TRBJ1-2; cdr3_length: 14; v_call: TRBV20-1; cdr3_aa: SARDYGGVANYGYT
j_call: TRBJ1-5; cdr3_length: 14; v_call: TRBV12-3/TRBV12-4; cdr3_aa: ASSSLDGGRNQPQH
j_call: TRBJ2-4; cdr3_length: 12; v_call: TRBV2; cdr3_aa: AGTGEFARNIQY
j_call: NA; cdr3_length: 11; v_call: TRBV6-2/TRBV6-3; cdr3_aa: ATSRQITYEQY
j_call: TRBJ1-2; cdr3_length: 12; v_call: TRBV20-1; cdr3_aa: SARLDTGPGGYT
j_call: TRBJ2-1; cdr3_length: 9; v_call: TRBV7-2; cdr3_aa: ASSFGLVQF